The 21 T cell receptor beta chains below all came from one sample that was sequenced in a study of shared clonotypes between healthy human individuals (dated by TCRdb to the early 2020s). Library method: the immunoSEQ multiplex PCR assay. Entries here come from immuneACCESS through TCRdb and include only in-frame sequences with V and J called. Some clones fail to appear in such tables; in the studies checked, an unresolved V gene covers under half of the shortfall, and the cause of the remainder is unknown. Here the sample has hundreds of thousands of clones; 75% to 85% occur a single time. The ten largest clones add up to roughly an eighth of the sample. The sequencing sample was made of PBMCs. Receptors originate from a woman in her 40s in good health. Some clones in this sample may be carry-over from other donors' samples.

The chain joins TRBV5-6 to TRBJ2-5; 9 nucleotides agree with TRBD2. With V trimmed by 4 bases and J by 4 bases, 11 bases remained unmatched. Germline CDR1 reads SGHDT; CDR2 reads YYEEEE. The CDR3 is made up of 16 amino acids. Here the CDR3 reads CASSLIAGEGGETQYF. CDR3 DNA: TGTGCCAGCAGCCTAATAGCGGGAGAGGGTGGAGAGACCCAGTACTTC. Together with reference TRBV5-6 and TRBJ2-5, the CDR3 gives the full variable domain: DAGVTQSPTHLIKTRGQQVTLRCSPKSGHDTVSWYQQALGQGPQFIFQYYEEEERQRGNFPDRFSGHQFPNYSSELNVNALLLGDSALYLCASSLIAGEGGETQYFGPGTRLLVL.

The gene calls are TRBV10-3 and TRBJ2-1; D unclear. Looked up from germline, CDR1 is ENHRY and CDR2 is SYGVKD. Trimming took off 0 bases at V and 0 bases at J, with 9 bases between the two ends. This CDR3 comprises 16 residues. CDR3 DNA: TGTGCCATCAGTGAGTCAGGGTTTAACTCCTACAATGAGCAGTTCTTC. It codes for CAISESGFNSYNEQFF.

As for this clone: Different DNA sequences within this sample yield the same CDR3. The chain couples TRBV30 to TRBJ1-5; D ambiguous. Germline V gene lookup returns CDR1 GTSNPN and CDR2 SVGIG (reference sequence). The CDR3 extends over 13 amino acids. V lost 1 base and J 1 base, leaving 5 bases between the germline ends. The CDR3 sequence is CAWSGKSNQPQHF. DNA for the CDR3: TGTGCCTGGAGTGGGAAAAGCAATCAGCCCCAGCATTTT.

V is TRBV20-1 and J is TRBJ2-1; D is ambiguous. CDR1 is DFQATT, CDR2 SNEGSKA, per germline (reference sequence). This CDR3 is built from 11 residues. Trimming pared 4 bases from V and 10 bases from J, leaving 11 bases between. The CDR3 loop reads CSAKTIPEQFF. The CDR3, as DNA: TGCAGTGCTAAAACCATTCCAGAGCAGTTCTTC.

The rearrangement uses TRBV19 and TRBJ1-3, with TRBD1 as a possible D gene (5 bases). In germline, CDR1 is LNHDA, CDR2 SQIVND (reference sequence). Trimming shortened V by 6 bases and J by 4 bases, and 13 bases separated the two germline ends. The length of the CDR3 is 14 residues. The DNA for the CDR3 is TGTGCCAGTAGACGTCAGGGTGAAGGAAACACCATATATTTT. Residues: CASRRQGEGNTIYF.

This clone was recorded only once. The V and J genes are TRBV11-2 and TRBJ2-1; D uncertain. Trimming cost V 2 bases and J 6 bases, with 11 bases left between them. Germline lookup yields CDR1 SGHAT and CDR2 FQNNGV. The CDR3 covers 14 residues. The CDR3 region is CASSLFRRGNEQFF. CDR3 sequence (DNA): TGTGCCAGCAGCTTATTCCGTAGAGGCAATGAGCAGTTCTTC.

The chain combines TRBV19 with TRBJ1-1; D is undetermined. V lost 5 bases, J lost 0 bases, and 10 bases lay in between. CDR1 LNHDA and CDR2 SQIVND come from the germline V gene (reference sequence). The CDR3 has 14 residues. The DNA for the CDR3 is TGTGCCAGTAGTTCCTCGTGGTTGAACACTGAAGCTTTCTTT. Translating gives CASSSSWLNTEAFF.

The chain joins TRBV9 to TRBJ2-3, with TRBD2 matching 7 bases. V lost 0 bases and J lost 2; bases outside the gene matches: 6. The CDR3 is made up of 16 amino acids. Germline V CDR1 and CDR2: SGDLS, YYNGEE. The CDR3 region is CASSVDPRGSTDTQYF. CDR3 sequence (DNA): TGTGCCAGCAGCGTAGATCCGCGGGGGTCCACAGATACGCAGTATTTT.

The chain couples TRBV10-1 to TRBJ2-7; D is unresolved. CDR3 length equals 13 residues. V was pared by 3 bases and J by 1 base, with 7 bases between. The germline V gene encodes CDR1 WNHNN and CDR2 SYGVQD (reference sequence). CDR3 sequence reads: CASSDGSSYEQYF. The CDR3 DNA follows: TGCGCCAGCAGTGACGGGTCTTCCTACGAGCAGTACTTC.

This clone was recorded once. Other DNA sequences in this sample translate to the same CDR3. The gene calls are TRBV27 and TRBJ2-7, with D possibly matching TRBD1 (5 bases). Germline CDR1 reads MNHEY; CDR2 reads SMNVEV (reference sequence). The CDR3 has 13 residues. V lost 2 bases and J 3 bases, leaving 8 bases between the germline ends. The CDR3 loop is CASSLNQGYEQYF. The CDR3, as DNA: TGTGCCAGCAGTTTAAACCAGGGCTACGAGCAGTACTTC.

This sequence joins TRBV5-5 and TRBJ1-4; D uncertain. The length of the CDR3 is 17 residues. Trimming took off 2 bases at V and 4 bases at J, with 18 bases between the two ends. The germline gives CDR1 SGHKS, CDR2 YYEKEE (reference sequence). The CDR3 DNA reads as TGTGCCAGCAGCTTTGGTTTGGCAGCTGATGGTAATGAAAAACTGTTTTTT. Protein: CASSFGLAADGNEKLFF.

This chain connects TRBV14 to TRBJ2-1; D is uncertain. Germline CDR1 SGHDN, CDR2 FVKESK. This CDR3 has 14 residues. The germline V and J ends were trimmed by 5 bases and 1 base, with 9 bases remaining between them. CDR3 sequence (DNA): TGTGCCAGCAGCGAACTGGGGTCCTACAATGAGCAGTTCTTC. Its translation is CASSELGSYNEQFF.

This chain connects TRBV5-1 to TRBJ2-7; D is tentatively TRBD1 or TRBD2 (6 bases each). The CDR3 totals 13 residues. In germline, CDR1 is SGHRS, CDR2 YFSETQ. V gave up 5 bases and J gave up 6 bases, with 15 bases separating them. CDR3 sequence reads: CASRPEGEAEQYF. The CDR3 DNA is TGCGCCAGCAGACCCGAGGGGGAGGCCGAGCAGTACTTC.

V and J are TRBV10-3 and TRBJ2-3; TRBD1 or TRBD2 may be the D gene (5 bases each). This CDR3 is built from 11 residues. V dropped 9 bases and J dropped 8 bases, with 12 bases sitting between them. Germline V lookup: CDR1 ENHRY, CDR2 SYGVKD. The CDR3, as DNA: TGTGCCATTGCTGGGGCGGGTACGCAGTATTTT. Its protein product is CAIAGAGTQYF.

This clone has just a few counts. The chain couples TRBV30 to TRBJ1-5; tentative D call: TRBD1 (6 bases). The V gene lost 2 bases and the J gene lost 3 bases, with 14 bases spanning the gap. The CDR3 is made up of 15 amino acids. From germline, CDR1 is GTSNPN and CDR2 SVGIG (reference sequence). The CDR3 nucleotides are TGTGCCTGGAGTCCGAGGACAGTGGCCAATCAGCCCCAGCATTTT. Translating it yields CAWSPRTVANQPQHF.

The chain has TRBV9 and TRBJ1-5; possibly TRBD1 for D (5 bases). The CDR3 totals 14 residues. Trimming cost V 0 bases and J 7 bases, with 11 bases left between them. Germline V gives CDR1 SGDLS, CDR2 YYNGEE. CDR3 bases: TGTGCCAGCAGCGTAGCGACAGATGGGCAGCCCCAGCATTTT. It yields the protein CASSVATDGQPQHF.

This chain uses TRBV4-3 with TRBJ2-2, with a tentative D call TRBD2 (5 bases). The CDR3 contains 16 residues. Germline V CDR1 and CDR2: LGHNA, YSLEER. Trimming removed 3 bases from V and 6 bases from J, with 17 bases in between. CDR3 sequence: CASSHRAGVSSGELFF. DNA for the CDR3: TGCGCCAGCAGCCACCGCGCCGGGGTTTCGTCCGGGGAGCTGTTTTTT.

This sequence joins TRBV7-3 and TRBJ2-1; the D gene is possibly TRBD1 (6 bases). Trimming stripped 5 bases from V and 1 base from J, with 15 bases between. CDR1 and CDR2 from the germline V gene are SGHTA and FQGTGA. This CDR3 comprises 16 residues. CDR3 sequence: CASSPTRGSSYNEQFF. In DNA form, the CDR3 reads TGTGCCAGCAGCCCCACGAGGGGGAGTTCCTACAATGAGCAGTTCTTC.

This clone occurred many times. The genes are TRBV2 and TRBJ2-7, with D perhaps assigned TRBD1 or TRBD2 (10 bases each). The CDR3 loop spans 21 amino acids. Germline V gene data show CDR1 as SNHLY and CDR2 as FYNNEI. V was shortened by 8 bases and J by 3 bases, with 38 bases between the two germline ends. The CDR3 loop is CASSLDRGPPGLAGALYEQYF. The CDR3 region has the DNA TGTGCCAGCTCGTTAGACAGGGGGCCTCCCGGGCTAGCGGGAGCCCTCTACGAGCAGTACTTC. The full variable domain, its missing parts supplied by reference TRBV2 and TRBJ2-7, is EPEVTQTPSHQVTQMGQEVILRCVPISNHLYFYWYRQILGQKVEFLVSFYNNEISEKSEIFDDQFSVERPDGSNFTLKIRSTKLEDSAMYFCASSLDRGPPGLAGALYEQYFGPGTRLTVT.

The rearrangement uses TRBV11-1 and TRBJ1-1; 9 positions agree with TRBD1. V was clipped by 10 bases and J by 8 bases; unmatched bases: 11. This CDR3 is built from 13 residues. The V gene's germline CDR1 is SGHAT and CDR2 FQDESV (reference sequence). The CDR3 sequence is CAIHPPGTGEAFF. The CDR3, as DNA: TGTGCCATCCACCCCCCCGGGACAGGGGAAGCTTTCTTT. The whole variable domain, remainder taken from reference TRBV11-1 and TRBJ1-1, is EAEVAQSPRYKITEKSQAVAFWCDPISGHATLYWYRQILGQGPELLVQFQDESVVDDSQLPKDRFSAERLKGVDSTLKIQPAELGDSAMYLCAIHPPGTGEAFFGQGTRLTVV.

The chain joins TRBV27 to TRBJ1-4; D remains unclear. Between the trimmed V and J ends, which lost 5 bases and 12 bases, there was a span of 16 bases. Germline V gene lookup returns CDR1 MNHEY and CDR2 SMNVEV (reference sequence). The CDR3 is 13 amino acids. CDR3 coding DNA: TGTGCCAGCAGTCCGGGCCCCGGGAGGGAACTGTTTTTT. Its protein is CASSPGPGRELFF.